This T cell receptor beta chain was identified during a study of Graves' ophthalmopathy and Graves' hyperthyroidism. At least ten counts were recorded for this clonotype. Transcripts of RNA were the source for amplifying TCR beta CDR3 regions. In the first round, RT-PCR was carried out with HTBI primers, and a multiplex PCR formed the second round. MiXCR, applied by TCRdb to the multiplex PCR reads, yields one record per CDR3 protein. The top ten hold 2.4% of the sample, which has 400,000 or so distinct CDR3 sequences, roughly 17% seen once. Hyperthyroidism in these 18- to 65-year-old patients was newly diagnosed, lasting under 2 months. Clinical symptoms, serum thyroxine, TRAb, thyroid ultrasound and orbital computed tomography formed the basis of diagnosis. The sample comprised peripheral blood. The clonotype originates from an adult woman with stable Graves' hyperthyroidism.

The CDR3 nucleotides are TGCGCCAGCAGCCCCGTAGCTAACTATGGCTACACCTTC. Its protein is CASSPVANYGYTF. V and J are TRBV5-1 and TRBJ1-2; D unresolved. The CDR3 contains 13 residues. The ends were cut back, 4 bases at V and 0 bases at J, with 7 bases in the middle. CDR1 is SGHRS, CDR2 YFSETQ, per germline. Together with reference TRBV5-1 and TRBJ1-2, the CDR3 gives the full variable domain: KAGVTQTPRYLIKTRGQQVTLSCSPISGHRSVSWYQQTPGQGLQFLFEYFSETQRNKGNFPGRFSGRQFSNSRSEMNVSTLELGDSALYLCASSPVANYGYTFGSGTRLTVV.